Reported below is one TCR beta chain. What it binds is not known. The primer mix had 60 Vbeta and 13 Jbeta primers. Some clones are missing from TCRdb's copy, which holds only in-frame ones; the method was immunoSEQ multiplex PCR. The sample has under 100,000 clones, around 77% seen once. This CDR3 contains 16 residues. The germline V gene encodes CDR1 MDHEN and CDR2 SYDVKM. V lost 5 bases and J lost 0, with 17 bases in between. This sample was included in a study of cytomegalovirus exposure and HLA in healthy donors. Across the whole study: Across 350 to 400 genotyped donors, 81% landed in the Caucasian-associated ancestry cluster. Study conclusions and caveats: Reportedly, a later analysis found an Asian-associated ancestry cluster had fewer N-insertions than the approximately 600-donor mean. Reportedly, cytomegalovirus status was diagnosed with high sensitivity and specificity. Because they were indistinguishable, some V segments, including TRBV6-2 and TRBV6-3, were excluded.

The chain uses TRBV28 and TRBJ2-7; TRBD1 is a possible D gene (6 bases). Sequences were obtained from PBMCs. This TCR was recovered from a boy aged 5-17 years in good health and CMV-seronegative. CDR3 nucleotide sequence: TGTGCCAGCAGTCCGCACACCGGGACATACTCCTACGAGCAGTACTTC. This codes for CASSPHTGTYSYEQYF.